The 27 T cell receptor beta chains below were found in one sample sequenced in a study of cytomegalovirus exposure and HLA in healthy donors. The PCR ran on 60 Vbeta and 13 Jbeta primers. Assay: immunoSEQ multiplex PCR; the TCRdb copy retains only in-frame clones and omits some. The repertoire includes more than 95,000 clones, 65% to 80% of them detected once, and about 13% sits in the top ten. The sequenced sample was PBMCs. These receptors were collected from a woman aged 55-75 years in good health and CMV-seropositive.

The chain has TRBV6-6 and TRBJ1-1; 7 bases are a match to TRBD1. V lost 4 bases and J lost 3; bases outside the gene matches: 2. The CDR3 totals 13 residues. Looked up from germline, CDR1 is MNHNY and CDR2 is SVGAGI (reference sequence). Written as DNA, the CDR3 is TGTGCCAGCAGTTGGGGGACAGACACTGAAGCTTTCTTT. This codes for CASSWGTDTEAFF.

The chain employs TRBV2 and TRBJ2-3, with D possibly being TRBD1 (5 bases). Germline CDR1 is SNHLY and CDR2 is FYNNEI. The CDR3 consists of 15 residues. Between the trimmed V and J ends, which lost 3 bases and 1 base, there was a span of 11 bases. CDR3 sequence reads: CASSEWVGRTDTQYF. The CDR3 DNA reads TGTGCCAGCAGTGAGTGGGTGGGGCGCACAGATACGCAGTATTTT.

This chain uses TRBV7-2 with TRBJ1-3; 7 bases match TRBD1. Germline values: CDR1 SGHTA, CDR2 FQGNSA. Trimming cost V 1 base and J 0 bases; bases outside gene matches: 6. This CDR3 is 17 amino acids long. CDR3 sequence (DNA): TGTGCCAGCAGCTTAGTTATTGGGACAGTCTCTGGAAACACCATATATTTT. It specifies CASSLVIGTVSGNTIYF.

J is TRBJ2-5 and V is TRBV15; D perhaps matches TRBD1 (7 bases). Trimming stripped 3 bases from V and 5 bases from J, with 10 bases between. The germline V gene encodes CDR1 LNHNV and CDR2 YYDKDF (reference sequence). CDR3 length equals 13 residues. The CDR3 DNA sequence: TGTGCCACCAGCAGGACAGGGAGGGAGACCCAGTACTTC. It encodes CATSRTGRETQYF.

The chain links TRBV29-1 to TRBJ1-4, with TRBD1 identical over 10 bases. CDR3 length: 12 residues. Trimming removed 6 bases from V and 10 bases from J; junction bases left unmatched: 5. From germline, CDR1 is SQVTM and CDR2 ANQGSEA. DNA for the CDR3: TGCAGCGTCGACAGGGGGCAGGGAAAACTGTTTTTT. Residues: CSVDRGQGKLFF.

The genes are TRBV5-1 and TRBJ2-7, with TRBD2 matching over 7 bases. Germline CDR1 is SGHRS and CDR2 is YFSETQ. This CDR3 is built from 12 residues. Trimming took 0 bases from V and 6 from J; bases not matched to a gene: 0. The CDR3 DNA follows: TGCGCCAGCAGCTTGGGCGGGGGCGAGCAGTACTTC. Translated, it gives CASSLGGGEQYF.

The rearrangement joins TRBV7-3 to TRBJ2-2, with 9 bases matching TRBD1. Looked up from germline, CDR1 is SGHTA and CDR2 is FQGTGA. This CDR3 has 15 residues. Unmatched junction bases numbered 6, after V lost 5 bases and J lost 5 bases. CDR3 DNA: TGTGCCAGCAGCCCCAGGACAGGGGTAACCGGGGAGCTGTTTTTT. It specifies CASSPRTGVTGELFF.

CDR3 sequence: CASSIRRDYGYTF. The CDR3 bases are TGTGCCAGTAGTATACGGAGAGACTATGGCTACACCTTC. The chain links TRBV19 to TRBJ1-2; D unclear. Germline V gene lookup returns CDR1 LNHDA and CDR2 SQIVND (reference sequence). The CDR3 runs 13 residues. V was cut by 2 bases and J by 3 bases, with 7 bases left in between.

This chain joins TRBV27 and TRBJ1-2, with D possibly TRBD1 on 5 matching bases. The V gene's germline CDR1 is MNHEY and CDR2 SMNVEV (reference sequence). V was cut by 1 base and J by 13 bases, with 19 bases left in between. This CDR3 has 14 amino acids. The CDR3 here is CASSLLGQRRVFTF. The DNA of the CDR3 is TGTGCCAGCAGTTTATTGGGGCAGAGGAGGGTCTTCACCTTC.

The V and J genes are TRBV6-5 and TRBJ1-5; D not resolved. The germline V gene encodes CDR1 MNHEY and CDR2 SVGAGI. V gave up 0 bases and J gave up 4 bases, with 10 bases separating them. The CDR3 is 15 residues long. This CDR3 reads CASSYSITVNQPQHF. The CDR3 DNA reads TGTGCCAGCAGTTACTCGATAACAGTGAATCAGCCCCAGCATTTT.

This clone was counted between two and nine times. The chain is built from TRBV7-2 and TRBJ2-5; 12 bases match TRBD2. The CDR3 contains 16 residues. Germline CDR1 reads SGHTA; CDR2 reads FQGNSA. V was clipped by 1 base and J by 5 bases; unmatched bases: 5. CDR3 sequence reads: CASSLDASGGAETQYF. The DNA for the CDR3 is TGTGCCAGCAGCTTAGATGCTAGCGGGGGGGCGGAGACCCAGTACTTC.

This clone showed up just once. This sequence joins TRBV5-1 and TRBJ2-2; 7 bases are shared with TRBD1. V dropped 4 bases and J dropped 0; count of bases not matched to a gene: 3. CDR1 and CDR2 from the germline V gene are SGHRS and YFSETQ. CDR3 length: 15 amino acids. CDR3 DNA sequence: TGCGCCAGCAGCCAGGGACAGCCGAACACCGGGGAGCTGTTTTTT. This encodes CASSQGQPNTGELFF.

The chain links TRBV27 to TRBJ2-2; 7 nucleotides match TRBD2. Trimming removed 7 bases from V and 1 base from J; junction bases left unmatched: 6. CDR1 MNHEY and CDR2 SMNVEV come from the germline V gene (reference sequence). CDR3 size: 15 residues. This chain's CDR3 is CASKKSGVNTGELFF. For the CDR3, the DNA is TGTGCCAGCAAAAAAAGCGGGGTGAACACCGGGGAGCTGTTTTTT.

This chain links TRBV27 with TRBJ2-2; 8 nucleotides match TRBD2. This CDR3 region has 17 residues. From germline, CDR1 is MNHEY and CDR2 SMNVEV (reference sequence). V lost 10 bases, J lost 5 bases, and 18 bases stayed unmatched. CDR3 amino acids: CATRAVFGGARTGELFF. The CDR3 DNA sequence: TGTGCCACCAGGGCAGTTTTCGGGGGGGCGAGAACCGGGGAGCTGTTTTTT.

The gene calls are TRBV18 and TRBJ1-2; TRBD1 matches at 11 bases. The length of the CDR3 is 16 residues. Germline V gene data show CDR1 as KGHSH and CDR2 as LQKENI. V dropped 4 bases and J dropped 8; count of bases not matched to a gene: 12. The DNA of the CDR3 is TGTGCCAGCTCACACCCACCGGGACAGGGGGTGGGCGGCTACACCTTC. Translated, it gives CASSHPPGQGVGGYTF.

V usage is TRBV10-3 and J usage is TRBJ2-7; 12 positions agree with TRBD2. V gave up 2 bases and J gave up 5 bases; unmatched junction bases: 7. CDR3 length: 16 amino acids. Germline loops: CDR1 ENHRY, CDR2 SYGVKD. In nucleotides, the CDR3 is TGTGCCATCAGTGAGCTCCTAGCGGGAGGGAGGAACGAGCAGTACTTC. Residues: CAISELLAGGRNEQYF.

The chain recombines TRBV2 with TRBJ1-1; D perhaps matches TRBD1 (5 bases). Trimming took off 7 bases at V and 1 base at J, with 10 bases between the two ends. Germline V gene data show CDR1 as SNHLY and CDR2 as FYNNEI. The CDR3 covers 13 residues. The CDR3 DNA sequence: TGTGCCAGCAAGCGGGGGACGAACACTGAAGCTTTCTTT. Amino acids: CASKRGTNTEAFF.

The chain has TRBV7-9 and TRBJ2-3; 13 nucleotides line up with TRBD2. The V gene end was trimmed by 6 bases and the J gene end by 2 bases; junction bases not matched to a gene: 5. This CDR3 is 16 amino acids long. From germline, CDR1 is SEHNR and CDR2 FQNEAQ (reference sequence). CDR3 amino acids: CASRRGLAGITDTQYF. The CDR3 DNA reads TGTGCCAGCAGACGGGGACTAGCGGGGATCACAGATACGCAGTATTTT.

V is TRBV30 and J is TRBJ1-5; 8 nucleotides match TRBD1. The CDR3 length is 15 residues. Germline V lookup: CDR1 GTSNPN, CDR2 SVGIG (reference sequence). V lost 0 bases to trimming and J lost 7 bases; unmatched junction nucleotides: 8. The CDR3: CAWSVGQGKNQPQHF. The CDR3 bases are TGTGCCTGGAGTGTAGGACAGGGAAAAAACCAGCCCCAGCATTTT.

Remarks on this clone: This sample also contains other DNA sequences that code for the same CDR3. The chain links TRBV6-1 to TRBJ1-5, with TRBD1 matching 9 bases. There are 13 residues in the CDR3. V gave up 6 bases and J gave up 6 bases; unmatched junction bases: 3. Germline CDR1 reads MNHNS; CDR2 reads SASEGT. CDR3 nucleotide sequence: TGTGCCAGCAGCAGACAGGGGGGTCAGCCCCAGCATTTT. Translating gives CASSRQGGQPQHF.

CDR3 sequence: CASSPSERENTEAFF. CDR3 nucleotides: TGTGCCAGCTCACCCTCAGAGAGGGAGAACACTGAAGCTTTCTTT. V and J are TRBV18 and TRBJ1-1; no definite D call. V was shortened by 3 bases and J by 1 base, with 12 bases between the two germline ends. The CDR3 extends over 15 amino acids. Germline V gives CDR1 KGHSH, CDR2 LQKENI.

Written as DNA, the CDR3 is TGTGCCAGTAGTTGGGCAGGATTGACTGAAGCTTTCTTT. It yields the protein CASSWAGLTEAFF. The chain couples TRBV19 to TRBJ1-1; D is undetermined. With 5 bases removed from V and 5 bases from J, the gap between germline ends came to 12 bases. This CDR3 spans 13 amino acids. Germline CDR1 and CDR2: LNHDA and SQIVND (reference sequence).

The V and J genes are TRBV5-6 and TRBJ1-5; unclear D gene. In germline, CDR1 is SGHDT, CDR2 YYEEEE. V lost 0 bases and J lost 3, with 10 bases in between. The CDR3 spans 15 residues. CDR3: CASSLGQPINQPQHF. In nucleotides, the CDR3 is TGTGCCAGCAGCTTGGGACAACCGATCAATCAGCCCCAGCATTTT.

The rearrangement joins TRBV5-1 to TRBJ2-7; 8 bases line up with TRBD2. The V and J ends lost 3 bases and 2 bases, in that order; junction bases with no gene match: 13. This CDR3 is built from 17 residues. Germline loops: CDR1 SGHRS, CDR2 YFSETQ. The CDR3: CASSWSAAGTRAYEQYF. In DNA, the CDR3 is TGCGCCAGCAGCTGGAGTGCAGCCGGGACTAGAGCCTACGAGCAGTACTTC.

The V and J genes are TRBV30 and TRBJ2-1; TRBD1 is a possible D gene (5 bases). V lost 2 bases and J lost 4, with 9 bases in between. CDR1 is GTSNPN, CDR2 SVGIG, per germline (reference sequence). The CDR3 runs to 13 residues. The CDR3 DNA sequence: TGTGCCTGGAGTCCAGGGTCTTACAATGAGCAGTTCTTC. It codes for CAWSPGSYNEQFF. Together with reference TRBV30 and TRBJ2-1, the CDR3 gives the full variable domain: SQTIHQWPATLVQPVGSPLSLECTVEGTSNPNLYWYRQAAGRGLQLLFYSVGIGQISSEVPQNLSASRPQDRQFILSSKKLLLSDSGFYLCAWSPGSYNEQFFGPGTRLTVL.

The genes are TRBV6-1 and TRBJ2-5; 10 bases match TRBD1. CDR1 and CDR2 from the germline V gene are MNHNS and SASEGT. This CDR3 spans 18 amino acids. The V and J ends lost 0 bases and 3 bases, in that order; junction bases with no gene match: 10. The DNA of the CDR3 is TGTGCCAGCAGTGAAGCGATGAGACAGGGGGCTGGGGAAGAGACCCAGTACTTC. Its protein product is CASSEAMRQGAGEETQYF.

The J gene is TRBJ2-1, the V gene TRBV30; 8 nucleotides align to TRBD1. CDR1 and CDR2 from the germline V gene are GTSNPN and SVGIG (reference sequence). V shed 7 bases and J 3 bases; nucleotides not matched to a gene: 5. The CDR3 has 13 residues. The CDR3 region is CASYRGNYNEQFF. CDR3 DNA sequence: TGTGCCTCCTACAGGGGGAACTACAATGAGCAGTTCTTC.